This TCR beta chain was identified in a study of T-cell reconstitution after alpha-beta-depleted transplantation in children. The study, taken as a whole, reports: Surviving recipient cells, namely T cells and thymic progenitors, were the source of high day-60 TCRbeta diversity in some patients. Most T-cell counts and diversity one year after the transplant came from T cells that were newly produced. Where alpha-beta T cells came from about two months after transplant was reportedly several hundred expanded graft clones.

This clonotype has at least ten counts. Its antigen remains unknown. CDR3 length: 13 amino acids. CDR1 and CDR2 (germline): ENHRY, SYGVKD. Trimming removed 10 bases from V and 5 bases from J; junction bases left unmatched: 11. Unique molecular identifiers tagged the TCRbeta library. Using its own MiXCR run on the PCR reads, TCRdb lists one record per CDR3 protein. The sample has about 280,000 distinct CDR3 sequences; around a tenth are singletons. The receptor's source is a male patient under 10 years old who had a stem cell transplant for chronic granulomatous disease, so the T cells may come from the graft donor. The sequencing used peripheral blood, collected 180 days after TCRalphabeta/CD19-depleted stem cell transplant. This chain joins TRBV10-3 and TRBJ2-7; the match to TRBD2 covers 7 bases. CDR3 in DNA: TGTGCCACCGGCGGACTCCTAGCGGACGAGCAGTACTTC. Translating gives CATGGLLADEQYF.